A single sample is the source of the 2 T cell receptor beta chains below, sequenced in a study of blood T cell repertoires in COVID-19. Only in-frame clones appear in the TCRdb table, and some are missing; sequencing was by immunoSEQ multiplex PCR. The sample shows about 160,000 clones, under 85% of them seen only once. Material for sequencing was peripheral blood. The receptors stem from a man older than 75 with COVID-19, enrolled during active disease.

This sequence joins TRBV6-5 and TRBJ2-5; D remains ambiguous. This CDR3 contains 15 residues. Germline CDR1 is MNHEY and CDR2 is SVGAGI. V shed 6 bases and J shed 1 base, with 15 bases lying between them. In nucleotides, the CDR3 is TGTGCCAGCAGAGATGATATTACGGGCCAAGAGACCCAGTACTTC. Its translation: CASRDDITGQETQYF.

This clone was counted a single time. The chain combines TRBV25-1 with TRBJ1-4, with 9 bases lining up with TRBD1. The CDR3 contains 14 residues. CDR1 is MGHDK and CDR2 is SYGVNS in the germline V gene. The V and J ends lost 8 bases and 8 bases, in that order; junction bases with no gene match: 9. Here the CDR3 reads CASVGTGSVEKLFF. CDR3 bases: TGTGCCAGCGTCGGGACAGGGTCTGTAGAAAAACTGTTTTTT.